This is a list of T cell receptor beta chains from one sample in a study of human T cells and chemical hapten exposure. TCRdb ran MiXCR on the RACE reads and lists one entry per CDR3 protein. This table holds about 100,000 distinct CDR3 sequences, 9.5% to 12% found once. Sample: whole blood, taken in connection with sensitization to the hapten diphenylcyclopropenone (DPC). These receptors all come from a woman aged 40 to 50 with alopecia areata. Some clones in this sample may be carry-over from other donors' samples. CDR3s include the opening cysteine and the closing phenylalanine or tryptophan. A D gene is named only where the DNA matches it firmly. The size entry is marked missing in some rows and otherwise reads once, few, many or a size class.

j_gene: TRBJ2-1
v_gene: TRBV11-3
abundance: .
d_gene: .
len: 15
CDR3nt: TGTGCCAGCAGCTTAGAGGGTGGGGCAGGCAATGAGCAGTTCTTC
CDR3aa: CASSLEGGAGNEQFF

j_gene: TRBJ2-1
v_gene: TRBV5-1
abundance: few
d_gene: .
len: 15
CDR3nt: TGCGCCAGCAGCCGACCCGGACGGACGGACAATGAGCAGTTCTTC
CDR3aa: CASSRPGRTDNEQFF

j_gene: TRBJ1-1
v_gene: TRBV6-5
abundance: many
d_gene: TRBD1
len: 17
CDR3nt: TGTGCCAGCAGTTCCGCCGGGACAGGGAGTCACCTATCGAAAGCTTTCTTT
CDR3aa: CASSSAGTGSHLSKAFF

j_gene: TRBJ1-2
v_gene: TRBV6-1
abundance: few
d_gene: .
len: 17
CDR3nt: TGTGCCAGCAGTGAATGGCGGCTGGCAGCCCCTAGGGAAGGCTACACCTTC
CDR3aa: CASSEWRLAAPREGYTF

j_gene: TRBJ1-1
v_gene: TRBV7-2
abundance: many
d_gene: .
len: 17
CDR3nt: TGTGCCAGCAGCTGGCGAAAAACAAGAAGCATGAACACTGAAGCTTTCTTT
CDR3aa: CASSWRKTRSMNTEAFF

j_gene: TRBJ1-2
v_gene: TRBV7-2
abundance: few
d_gene: .
len: 14
CDR3nt: TGTGCCAGCAGCTTAAGGTCGGCAGGATATGGCTACACCTTC
CDR3aa: CASSLRSAGYGYTF

j_gene: TRBJ2-7
v_gene: TRBV24-1
abundance: few
d_gene: .
len: 15
CDR3nt: TGTGCCACCAGTGACTCATCTGCGGGATCCTACGAGCAGTACTTC
CDR3aa: CATSDSSAGSYEQYF

j_gene: TRBJ2-1
v_gene: TRBV11-3
abundance: .
d_gene: TRBD2
len: 16
CDR3nt: TGTGCCAGCAGCCCGACTAGCGGGGGCTCCTACAATGAGCAGTTCTTC
CDR3aa: CASSPTSGGSYNEQFF

j_gene: TRBJ2-3
v_gene: TRBV6-5
abundance: many
d_gene: TRBD2
len: 15
CDR3nt: TGTGCCAGCAGCTCTAGCGGGGGTCGAGTAGATACGCAGTATTTT
CDR3aa: CASSSSGGRVDTQYF

j_gene: TRBJ2-2
v_gene: TRBV7-2
abundance: once
d_gene: .
len: 13
CDR3nt: TGTGCCAGCAGCCCTCTTGGAGAGGGGGAGCTGTTTTTT
CDR3aa: CASSPLGEGELFF

j_gene: TRBJ2-3
v_gene: TRBV7-9
abundance: few
d_gene: TRBD2
len: 15
CDR3nt: TGTGCCAGCATCGGTCGACTAGCGGGCACAGATACGCAGTATTTT
CDR3aa: CASIGRLAGTDTQYF

j_gene: TRBJ1-2
v_gene: TRBV12-3/TRBV12-4
abundance: many
d_gene: TRBD1
len: 13
CDR3nt: TGTGCCAGCAGCCCGGGACAGCGAGGGGGCTACACCTTC
CDR3aa: CASSPGQRGGYTF

j_gene: TRBJ2-5
v_gene: TRBV7-2
abundance: few
d_gene: .
len: 13
CDR3nt: TGTGCCAGCAGCGCCACTAGGCAAGAGACCCAGTACTTC
CDR3aa: CASSATRQETQYF

j_gene: TRBJ2-3
v_gene: TRBV9
abundance: few
d_gene: .
len: 15
CDR3nt: TGTGCCAGCAGCCACCAGGGCTCCCGGGAATATACGCAGTATTTT
CDR3aa: CASSHQGSREYTQYF

j_gene: TRBJ2-5
v_gene: TRBV25-1
abundance: many
d_gene: .
len: 13
CDR3nt: TGTGCCAGCAGTGGCGCGGTGCAAGAGACCCAGTACTTC
CDR3aa: CASSGAVQETQYF

j_gene: TRBJ1-5
v_gene: TRBV4-1
abundance: many
d_gene: .
len: 15
CDR3nt: TGCGCCAGCAGCCTCGACGGGGGTGGCAATCAGCCCCAGCATTTT
CDR3aa: CASSLDGGGNQPQHF

j_gene: TRBJ1-6
v_gene: TRBV21-1
abundance: few
d_gene: .
len: 18
CDR3nt: TGTGCCAGCAGCAGTCGGGAGACCCGGGACAGGCATAATTCACCCCTCCACTTT
CDR3aa: CASSSRETRDRHNSPLHF

j_gene: TRBJ2-1
v_gene: TRBV29-1
abundance: .
d_gene: .
len: 15
CDR3nt: TGCAGCGTCCGCTTACACTCCCCGGGTGCCAATGAGCAGTTCTTC
CDR3aa: CSVRLHSPGANEQFF

j_gene: TRBJ1-4
v_gene: TRBV7-2
abundance: .
d_gene: .
len: 14
CDR3nt: TGTGCCAGCAGCTTTGGTTGGGGTAATGAAAAACTGTTTTTT
CDR3aa: CASSFGWGNEKLFF

j_gene: TRBJ2-7
v_gene: TRBV27
abundance: few
d_gene: .
len: 12
CDR3nt: TGTGCCAGCAGTTCGCAAGTAGGCGAGCAGTACTTC
CDR3aa: CASSSQVGEQYF

j_gene: TRBJ1-1
v_gene: TRBV29-1
abundance: .
d_gene: .
len: 13
CDR3nt: TGCAGCGTCGGTTTCCGGGGAAACACTGAAGCTTTCTTT
CDR3aa: CSVGFRGNTEAFF

j_gene: TRBJ2-2
v_gene: TRBV6-5
abundance: few
d_gene: TRBD1
len: 20
CDR3nt: TGTGCCAGCAGTGCCGGGTTTAGGACAGGGGGGCGCGCGAACACCGGGGAGCTGTTTTTT
CDR3aa: CASSAGFRTGGRANTGELFF

j_gene: TRBJ1-1
v_gene: TRBV12-3/TRBV12-4
abundance: .
d_gene: .
len: 13
CDR3nt: TGTGCCAGCAGTTCCTCGGTAATCACTGAAGCTTTCTTT
CDR3aa: CASSSSVITEAFF

j_gene: TRBJ2-1
v_gene: TRBV4-3
abundance: few
d_gene: .
len: 13
CDR3nt: TGCGCCAGCAGCCCGGGCAGTAACAATGAGCAGTTCTTC
CDR3aa: CASSPGSNNEQFF

j_gene: TRBJ2-1
v_gene: TRBV12-3/TRBV12-4
abundance: few
d_gene: .
len: 15
CDR3nt: TGTGCCAGCAGAGAACAGGGGTCGGGACTAGGTGAGCAGTTCTTC
CDR3aa: CASREQGSGLGEQFF

j_gene: TRBJ1-1
v_gene: TRBV7-8
abundance: few
d_gene: TRBD1
len: 17
CDR3nt: TGTGCCAGCAGCTTATTAGACCCGGGACAGAAGAACACTGAAGCTTTCTTT
CDR3aa: CASSLLDPGQKNTEAFF

j_gene: TRBJ2-2
v_gene: TRBV4-2
abundance: many
d_gene: .
len: 15
CDR3nt: TGTGCCAGCAGTAGGGACCCCAAGGTCACCGGGGAGCTGTTTTTT
CDR3aa: CASSRDPKVTGELFF

j_gene: TRBJ1-3
v_gene: TRBV4-3
abundance: .
d_gene: .
len: 16
CDR3nt: TGCGCCAGCAGCCGGACCCCGGACAGCTCTGGAAACACCATATATTTT
CDR3aa: CASSRTPDSSGNTIYF

j_gene: TRBJ2-5
v_gene: TRBV12-3/TRBV12-4
abundance: few
d_gene: .
len: 13
CDR3nt: TGTGCCAGCAGTTCCGCCCCGACAGAGACCCAGTACTTC
CDR3aa: CASSSAPTETQYF

j_gene: TRBJ2-3
v_gene: TRBV30
abundance: .
d_gene: TRBD2
len: 15
CDR3nt: TGTGCCTGGAGTGTGGTAGCGGGGGTCACAGATACGCAGTATTTT
CDR3aa: CAWSVVAGVTDTQYF

j_gene: TRBJ2-6
v_gene: TRBV19
abundance: many
d_gene: .
len: 13
CDR3nt: TGTGCCAGTAGTATCGCTGGGGCCAACGTCCTGACTTTC
CDR3aa: CASSIAGANVLTF

j_gene: TRBJ1-1
v_gene: TRBV28
abundance: few
d_gene: .
len: 13
CDR3nt: TGTGCCAGCGAGGGCGGGCCGAACACTGAAGCTTTCTTT
CDR3aa: CASEGGPNTEAFF

j_gene: TRBJ2-1
v_gene: TRBV20-1
abundance: .
d_gene: TRBD2
len: 15
CDR3nt: TGCAGTGCTAGAGAGGGACTAGCGGGACTAGGTGAGCAGTTCTTC
CDR3aa: CSAREGLAGLGEQFF

j_gene: TRBJ2-7
v_gene: TRBV5-1
abundance: .
d_gene: .
len: 14
CDR3nt: TGCGCCAGCAGCTTCAGCGGCAACCCCTACGAGCAGTACTTC
CDR3aa: CASSFSGNPYEQYF

j_gene: TRBJ1-2
v_gene: TRBV28
abundance: many
d_gene: TRBD1
len: 15
CDR3nt: TGTGCCAGCAGTAGCCTTCCCGCCGACAGGGCTGGCTACACCTTC
CDR3aa: CASSSLPADRAGYTF

j_gene: TRBJ2-1
v_gene: TRBV7-9
abundance: .
d_gene: .
len: 13
CDR3nt: TGTGCCAGCAGCTTCCAGCGGTACAATGAGCAGTTCTTC
CDR3aa: CASSFQRYNEQFF

j_gene: TRBJ2-3
v_gene: TRBV24-1
abundance: few
d_gene: TRBD2
len: 16
CDR3nt: TGTGCCACCAGTGCGGGGGGGGGACAATACACAGATACGCAGTATTTT
CDR3aa: CATSAGGGQYTDTQYF

j_gene: TRBJ1-4
v_gene: TRBV20-1
abundance: few
d_gene: TRBD1
len: 14
CDR3nt: TGCAGTGCTAGAGTTGCACAGGGGGATGAAAAACTGTTTTTT
CDR3aa: CSARVAQGDEKLFF

j_gene: TRBJ2-1
v_gene: TRBV9
abundance: many
d_gene: .
len: 17
CDR3nt: TGTGCCAGCAGCGTAGGTTGGGGGTCTACCTCCTACAATGAGCAGTTCTTC
CDR3aa: CASSVGWGSTSYNEQFF

j_gene: TRBJ1-1
v_gene: TRBV30
abundance: many
d_gene: .
len: 13
CDR3nt: TGTGCCTGGAGTATAACGGCGAACACTGAAGCTTTCTTT
CDR3aa: CAWSITANTEAFF

j_gene: TRBJ1-5
v_gene: TRBV28
abundance: few
d_gene: TRBD1
len: 17
CDR3nt: TGTGCCAGCAGTTCTAATATGTGGACAGGCAAGCGGGGGCCCCAGCATTTT
CDR3aa: CASSSNMWTGKRGPQHF